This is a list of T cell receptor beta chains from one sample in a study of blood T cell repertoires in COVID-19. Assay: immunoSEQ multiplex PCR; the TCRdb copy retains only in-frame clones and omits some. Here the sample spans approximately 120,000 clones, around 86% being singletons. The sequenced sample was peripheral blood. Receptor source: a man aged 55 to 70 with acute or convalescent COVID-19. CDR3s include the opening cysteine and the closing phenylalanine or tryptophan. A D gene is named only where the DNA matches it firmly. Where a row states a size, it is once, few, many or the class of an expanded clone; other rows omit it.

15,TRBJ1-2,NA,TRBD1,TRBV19,CASTPRTGSPYGYTF,TGTGCCAGTACCCCAAGGACAGGATCCCCCTATGGCTACACCTTC
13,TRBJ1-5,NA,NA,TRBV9,CASSSRVGGPQHF,TGTGCCAGCAGCTCCAGGGTCGGCGGTCCCCAGCATTTT
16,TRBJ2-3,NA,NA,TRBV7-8,CASSLAHKQRTDTQYF,TGTGCCAGCAGCTTAGCTCACAAACAACGCACAGATACGCAGTATTTT
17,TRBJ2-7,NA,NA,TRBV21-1,CASSKDDPSGSSYEQYF,TGTGCCAGCAGCAAAGATGATCCTAGCGGGAGCTCCTACGAGCAGTACTTC
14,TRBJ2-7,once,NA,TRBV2,CASKDPSGTYEQYF,TGTGCCAGCAAGGACCCAAGCGGTACCTACGAGCAGTACTTC
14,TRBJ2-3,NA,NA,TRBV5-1,CASSLVSGTDTQYF,TGCGCCAGCAGCTTGGTGTCCGGGACAGATACGCAGTATTTT
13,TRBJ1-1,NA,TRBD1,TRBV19,CASSTWTGTEAFF,TGTGCCAGTAGTACTTGGACAGGCACTGAAGCTTTCTTT
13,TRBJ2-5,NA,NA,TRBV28,CASLQSPQETQYF,TGTGCCAGCCTACAGAGCCCACAAGAGACCCAGTACTTC
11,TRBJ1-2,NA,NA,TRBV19,CRFGSRGGYTF,TGTCGATTCGGCTCCAGAGGTGGCTACACCTTC
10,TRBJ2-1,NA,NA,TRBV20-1,CSAPAVKQFF,TGCAGTGCCCCTGCGGTAAAGCAGTTCTTC
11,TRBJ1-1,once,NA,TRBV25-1,CASSESPGAFF,TGTGCCAGCAGTGAATCCCCGGGAGCTTTCTTT